This is a list of T cell receptor beta chains from one sample in a study of siplizumab effects on memory and regulatory T cells. Sequenced by immunoSEQ multiplex PCR; TCRdb stores in-frame clones only, minus some. In the table there are 85,000 to 120,000 clones, approximately 90% of which are singletons. Input material: CD4+ T cells sorted from blood. The source of these receptors is a human donor in good health. CDR3s include the opening cysteine and the closing phenylalanine or tryptophan. A D gene is named only where the DNA matches it firmly. Size is stated for part of the rows, as once, few or many counts, or as a class when the clone is expanded.

once	TRBD1	TRBV2	TRBJ1-2	TGTGCAAAAAGCCGACAGGGAGCCTATGGCTACACCTTC	CAKSRQGAYGYTF
few	TRBD1	TRBV28	TRBJ2-3	TGTGCCAGCAGTTTGGACAGGGTTGAAACGCAGTATTTT	CASSLDRVETQYF
-	-	TRBV6-5	TRBJ1-2	TGTGCCAGCACCCGGGGAGGGCTGGGGTACTATGGCTACACCTTC	CASTRGGLGYYGYTF
once	TRBD2	TRBV29-1	TRBJ2-3	TGCAGCGTCGGTAGTACGGGAGGGCCAGTAGATACGCAGTATTTT	CSVGSTGGPVDTQYF
-	-	TRBV5-1	TRBJ2-3	TGCGCCAGCAGCGTATTTACAGATACGCAGTATTTT	CASSVFTDTQYF
-	TRBD2	TRBV19	TRBJ2-7	TGTGCCAGTAGTGATAGGACTAGAGCCGAGCAGTACTTC	CASSDRTRAEQYF
-	-	TRBV29-1	TRBJ1-1	TGCAGCGTTGTAGTCCAGCAGAACACTGAAGCTTTCTTT	CSVVVQQNTEAFF
-	-	TRBV7-2	TRBJ1-3	TGTGCCAGCAGCTTAGCGCCCTCCCATGGAAACACCATATATTTT	CASSLAPSHGNTIYF
once	-	TRBV29-1	TRBJ2-3	TGCAGCGCCTCAGGGGGCACAGATACGCAGTATTTT	CSASGGTDTQYF
-	TRBD1	TRBV4-1	TRBJ1-1	TGCGCCAGCAGCCGGGACAGGGAAAACACTGAAGCTTTCTTT	CASSRDRENTEAFF
-	TRBD2	TRBV6-1	TRBJ2-3	TGTGCCAGCAGTGCGGCTAGCGGGACAGATACGCAGTATTTT	CASSAASGTDTQYF
-	TRBD1	TRBV29-1	TRBJ1-4	TGCAGCGGGGGGGACAGATATAATGAAAAACTGTTTTTT	CSGGDRYNEKLFF
-	-	TRBV5-1	TRBJ2-1	TGCGCCAGCAGCTTGCTAGGACTGACGCACAATGAGCAGTTCTTC	CASSLLGLTHNEQFF
-	TRBD1	TRBV18	TRBJ2-5	TGTGCCAGCTCACCAGAATGGACAGGGGGCGGGGAGACCCAGTACTTC	CASSPEWTGGGETQYF
-	TRBD1	TRBV5-1	TRBJ2-3	TGCGCCAGCAGCTTCCGGGACAGTAACACAGATACGCAGTATTTT	CASSFRDSNTDTQYF
-	-	TRBV6-1	TRBJ2-7	TGTGCCAGCAGTGGACTGGGCGAGCAGTACTTC	CASSGLGEQYF
-	-	TRBV6-1	TRBJ1-5	TGTGCCAGCAGTGTAGGCCAGCCTGATAGCAATCAGCCCCAGCATTTT	CASSVGQPDSNQPQHF
-	-	TRBV11-3	TRBJ2-3	TGTGCCAGCAGCTCACAGAGCACAGATACGCAGTATTTT	CASSSQSTDTQYF
-	TRBD1	TRBV14	TRBJ1-1	TGTGCCAGCAGCCCCCGAATCGGACAGGGGAACACTGAAGCTTTCTTT	CASSPRIGQGNTEAFF
-	TRBD2	TRBV18	TRBJ2-5	TGTGCCAGCTCACCACTAAGAATTCGGGGAGGGTTGGAGACCCAGTACTTC	CASSPLRIRGGLETQYF
-	-	TRBV30	TRBJ2-7	TGTGCCTGGACCAGGTCGGGGTACGAGCAGTACTTC	CAWTRSGYEQYF
-	TRBD1	TRBV5-1	TRBJ2-7	TGCGCCAGCAGCTTGGTGTATGGGACAGGGGAAGTGTACGAGCAGTACTTC	CASSLVYGTGEVYEQYF
-	-	TRBV25-1	TRBJ2-1	TGTGCCAGCAGTGATCTCGGGGGCCTTTACAATGAGCAGTTCTTC	CASSDLGGLYNEQFF